This T cell receptor (beta chain) was identified during a study of blood T cell repertoires in COVID-19. Overall study context: Acute and convalescent COVID-19 samples came from the United States, Italy and Spain.

In the study's own analysis: Scientists estimated how many nucleated cells there were by amplifying reference gene primers. Sequencing was performed with immunoSEQ multiplex PCR; in TCRdb, only in-frame clones are kept and a portion is missing. Clone size and V and J calls were adopted from that table, with D and trimming inferred from the DNA. The top ten hold around 2.1% of the sample, which has approximately 150,000 clones, 78% seen once. CDR1 is SGHNT, CDR2 YYREEE, per germline (reference sequence). This CDR3 contains 15 residues. V shed 6 bases, J shed 3 bases, and the junction held 6 bases outside the gene matches.

Sequencing was carried out using peripheral blood. This chain joins TRBV5-4 and TRBJ2-7; 13 nucleotides agree with TRBD2. This receptor was identified in a woman aged 55-69 years with acute or convalescent COVID-19. CDR3 loop: CASTWGLAGNYEQYF. The CDR3, as DNA: TGTGCCAGCACCTGGGGACTAGCGGGAAACTACGAGCAGTACTTC.